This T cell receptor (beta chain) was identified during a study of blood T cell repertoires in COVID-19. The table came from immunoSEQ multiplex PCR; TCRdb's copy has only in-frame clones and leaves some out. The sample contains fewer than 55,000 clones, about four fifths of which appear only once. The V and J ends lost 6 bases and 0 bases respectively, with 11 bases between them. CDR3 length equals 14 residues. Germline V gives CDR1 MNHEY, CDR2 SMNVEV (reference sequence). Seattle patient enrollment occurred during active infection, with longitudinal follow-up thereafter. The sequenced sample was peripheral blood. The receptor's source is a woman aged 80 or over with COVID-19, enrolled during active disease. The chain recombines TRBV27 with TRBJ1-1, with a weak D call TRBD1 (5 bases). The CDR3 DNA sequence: TGTGCCAGCAGGAAGGACACCTTGAACACTGAAGCTTTCTTT. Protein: CASRKDTLNTEAFF.